These 25 T cell receptor beta chains were sequenced from one sample in a study of CD8 T cells in Susac syndrome. RNA amounts of about 0.5 to 1 ug underwent reverse transcription with random hexamers. Using its own MiXCR run on the immunoSEQ multiplex PCR reads, TCRdb lists one record per CDR3 protein. This table holds about 94,000 distinct CDR3 sequences, about 93% found once. Sequencing used CD4+ T cells from PBMCs. Receptor source: a human donor with Susac syndrome.

The chain has TRBV29-1 and TRBJ2-7, with D tentatively TRBD1 or TRBD2 (5 bases each). Per germline, CDR1 SQVTM and CDR2 ANQGSEA. This CDR3 has 16 amino acids. V lost 0 bases and J lost 1, with 16 bases in between. The CDR3 region has the DNA TGCAGCGTTGAAGAAGTGGGACCGGGGAGATCCTACGAGCAGTACTTC. Translation: CSVEEVGPGRSYEQYF.

V is TRBV29-1 and J is TRBJ2-3; 10 bases are shared with TRBD1. Germline CDR1 and CDR2: SQVTM and ANQGSEA. The CDR3 loop spans 12 amino acids. The V and J ends lost 4 bases and 6 bases, in that order; junction bases with no gene match: 1. CDR3 amino acids: CSVGGQGDTQYF. CDR3 sequence (DNA): TGCAGCGTTGGGGGACAGGGGGATACGCAGTATTTT.

V gene TRBV6-6 combines with J gene TRBJ1-2, with D possibly being TRBD1 (6 bases). Germline-derived CDR1 and CDR2 are MNHNY and SVGAGI (reference sequence). V lost 5 bases and J 1 base, leaving 14 bases between the germline ends. The CDR3 runs to 15 residues. The DNA for the CDR3 is TGTGCCAGCAGTGCCCTACCACAGGGTAACTATGGCTACACCTTC. It yields the protein CASSALPQGNYGYTF.

The rearrangement links TRBV4-1 to TRBJ2-7; D is ambiguous. The CDR3 sequence is 13 residues long. In germline, CDR1 is MGHRA, CDR2 YSYEKL. V was clipped by 4 bases and J by 3 bases, with 10 bases between them. The CDR3 loop reads CASSLEPYYEQYF. The CDR3 DNA follows: TGCGCCAGCAGCCTCGAGCCATACTACGAGCAGTACTTC.

The chain is built from TRBV6-1 and TRBJ1-1; a weak D match, TRBD1 (6 bases). This CDR3 region has 14 residues. Looked up from germline, CDR1 is MNHNS and CDR2 is SASEGT. V lost 7 bases to trimming and J lost 4 bases, with 16 bases between them. CDR3 nucleotide sequence: TGTGCCAGCACCCTGGGAGGGGGGATCACTGAAGCTTTCTTT. Translated, it gives CASTLGGGITEAFF.

The rearrangement uses TRBV7-9 and TRBJ2-2; 8 bases agree with TRBD1. This CDR3 region has 12 residues. Losses at the gene ends were 6 bases for V and 6 bases for J; bases not matched to a gene: 0. Germline assignment: CDR1 SEHNR and CDR2 FQNEAQ (reference sequence). The CDR3 is CASRQGAGELFF. The DNA for the CDR3 is TGTGCCAGCAGACAGGGGGCCGGGGAGCTGTTTTTT.

Turning to this clonotype: At one end the junction does not follow the germline gene, possibly because of a read error. The V call is TRBV7-7, the J call TRBJ2-5; TRBD1 aligns across 7 bases. CDR1 and CDR2 (germline): SSHAT, FNYEAQ (reference sequence). This CDR3 has 15 residues. DNA of the CDR3: TGTGCTAGCAGCTCTACAGGGGATGGGAAAGAGACCCAGTACTTC. This sequence encodes CASSSTGDGKETQYF.

The sample holds one count of this clonotype. The chain is built from TRBV20-1 and TRBJ2-5, with 8 positions matching TRBD1. Trimming at V came to 6 bases and at J to 0 bases, leaving 9 bases not matched to a gene. Germline lookup yields CDR1 DFQATT and CDR2 SNEGSKA (reference sequence). This CDR3 has 15 amino acids. For the CDR3, the DNA is TGCAGTGCGAATCAGGGGGCAGTGTACCAAGAGACCCAGTACTTC. Amino acids: CSANQGAVYQETQYF.

The chain has TRBV12-3 or TRBV12-4 and TRBJ2-6; perhaps TRBD1 as D (5 bases). This CDR3 has 17 amino acids. V was clipped by 5 bases and J by 1 base, with 15 bases between them. The CDR3 DNA reads TGTGCCAGCAGTATCTGGGCAGGGTTATCTGGGGCCAACGTCCTGACTTTC. This gives the protein CASSIWAGLSGANVLTF.

This chain connects TRBV20-1 to TRBJ1-4; 10 nucleotides align to TRBD1. The germline CDR1 and CDR2 sequences are DFQATT and SNEGSKA (reference sequence). J gave up 8 bases and V 6 bases, and 6 bases lay outside the gene matches. The CDR3 length is 13 residues. CDR3 in amino acids: CSAKTGGREKLFF. CDR3 nucleotides: TGCAGTGCGAAGACAGGGGGCCGAGAAAAACTGTTTTTT.

This chain links TRBV7-2 with TRBJ2-3, with 7 bases matching TRBD2. The CDR3 is 16 amino acids. V lost 1 base, J lost 4 bases, and 8 bases stayed unmatched. The germline V gene has CDR1 SGHTA and CDR2 FQGNSA. The CDR3 sequence is CASSLVATSLADTQYF. CDR3 nucleotides: TGTGCCAGCAGCTTAGTGGCGACTAGCCTCGCAGATACGCAGTATTTT.

The chain links TRBV4-1 to TRBJ1-3, with 7 nucleotides matching TRBD1. Germline V CDR1 and CDR2: MGHRA, YSYEKL. CDR3 length: 15 amino acids. V trimming: 1 base; J trimming: 0 bases; junction bases outside the gene matches: 0. The CDR3 reads CASSQAGGSGNTIYF. The CDR3 DNA reads TGCGCCAGCAGCCAAGCAGGGGGCTCTGGAAACACCATATATTTT.

The chain joins TRBV30 to TRBJ1-2, with D unclear. The V gene's germline CDR1 is GTSNPN and CDR2 SVGIG (reference sequence). Trimming took off 4 bases at V and 8 bases at J, with 14 bases between the two ends. The CDR3 spans 12 residues. The CDR3 DNA reads TGTGCCTGGAATAACCAAGAGGGAGGCTACACCTTC. Translated: CAWNNQEGGYTF.

The rearrangement links TRBV20-1 to TRBJ2-7; no clear D. The CDR3 has 11 amino acids. Germline CDR1 reads DFQATT; CDR2 reads SNEGSKA (reference sequence). V was trimmed by 2 bases and J by 4 bases, leaving 6 bases between them. The CDR3 sequence: CSARINYEQYF. As DNA, the CDR3 is TGCAGTGCTAGAATTAATTACGAGCAGTACTTC.

This clonotype was observed a few times. The chain carries TRBV6-1 and TRBJ1-2; D may be TRBD1 (5 bases). The germline gives CDR1 MNHNS, CDR2 SASEGT. V lost 4 bases, J lost 7 bases, and 16 bases lay in between. This CDR3 spans 14 amino acids. DNA for the CDR3: TGTGCCAGCAGTGGACTTCAGGGAAGGCGTGGCTACACCTTC. This gives the protein CASSGLQGRRGYTF.

The chain combines TRBV3-1 with TRBJ2-5; perhaps TRBD1 as D (5 bases). Germline CDR1 reads LGHDT; CDR2 reads YNNKEL (reference sequence). V lost 4 bases and J lost 5, with 14 bases in between. CDR3 length equals 14 residues. The CDR3 here is CASSRPSKGETQYF. CDR3 DNA: TGTGCCAGCAGCCGCCCGTCCAAGGGGGAGACCCAGTACTTC.

This clonotype was counted only a few times. The chain combines TRBV6-1 with TRBJ1-1; 7 positions match TRBD1. Trimming took 5 bases from V and 6 from J; bases not matched to a gene: 6. Germline CDR1 MNHNS, CDR2 SASEGT. The CDR3 spans 13 residues. CDR3 amino acids: CASSPRDRSEAFF. CDR3 sequence (DNA): TGTGCCAGCAGTCCCCGGGACAGATCTGAAGCTTTCTTT.

V and J are TRBV28 and TRBJ2-7; the D gene could be TRBD1 or TRBD2 (7 bases each). Germline values: CDR1 MDHEN, CDR2 SYDVKM. The V gene lost 5 bases and the J gene lost 4 bases, with 21 bases spanning the gap. The CDR3 extends over 16 amino acids. The CDR3 loop reads CASSPEGAGGLYEQYF. The CDR3 coding sequence is TGTGCCAGCAGTCCTGAAGGGGCAGGGGGACTATACGAGCAGTACTTC. Full variable domain (missing parts from reference TRBV28 and TRBJ2-7): DVKVTQSSRYLVKRTGEKVFLECVQDMDHENMFWYRQDPGLGLRLIYFSYDVKMKEKGDIPEGYSVSREKKERFSLILESASTNQTSMYLCASSPEGAGGLYEQYFGPGTRLTVT.

The gene calls are TRBV20-1 and TRBJ2-7; 7 nucleotides align to TRBD2. Per the germline V gene, CDR1 is DFQATT and CDR2 is SNEGSKA (reference sequence). V dropped 5 bases and J dropped 5; count of bases not matched to a gene: 6. This CDR3 has 12 residues. The CDR3, as DNA: TGCAGTGCTGCCGGGACTATTCACGAGCAGTACTTC. It translates to CSAAGTIHEQYF.

V usage is TRBV12-3 or TRBV12-4 and J usage is TRBJ2-7; D not certain. Trimming stripped 3 bases from V and 5 bases from J, with 8 bases between. The CDR3 is 12 residues long. DNA of the CDR3: TGTGCCAGCAGTTTTTGGAGCCACGAGCAGTACTTC. The encoded protein is CASSFWSHEQYF.

This sequence joins TRBV10-3 and TRBJ2-5; D remains unclear. CDR1 is ENHRY and CDR2 is SYGVKD in the germline V gene. Trimming took 7 bases from V and 5 from J, leaving 14 bases between them. CDR3 size: 13 residues. CDR3 sequence: CAINRPRGETQYF. The CDR3 coding sequence is TGTGCCATCAATCGGCCCCGTGGTGAGACCCAGTACTTC.

The gene calls are TRBV9 and TRBJ2-1; D is perhaps TRBD1 or TRBD2 (6 bases each). Germline V lookup: CDR1 SGDLS, CDR2 YYNGEE. CDR3 length: 13 amino acids. Trimming took 1 base from V and 5 from J, leaving 7 bases between them. The DNA for the CDR3 is TGTGCCAGCAGCGTAAGGGGGGACAATGAGCAGTTCTTC. Its protein is CASSVRGDNEQFF.

Here the CDR3 DNA reads TGTGCCAGCAGTTCGAGCGGGGGGGCCGAGAACATTCAGTACTTC. This sequence encodes CASSSSGGAENIQYF. The V call is TRBV2, the J call TRBJ2-4; 10 positions agree with TRBD2. The J segment lost 7 bases and the V segment lost 5 bases, leaving 8 bases of the junction unmatched. This CDR3 has 15 residues. Germline-derived CDR1 and CDR2 are SNHLY and FYNNEI.

This sequence joins TRBV2 and TRBJ1-5; D is undetermined. Between the trimmed V and J ends, which lost 6 bases and 4 bases, there was a span of 7 bases. Germline V gene lookup returns CDR1 SNHLY and CDR2 FYNNEI. This CDR3 is built from 12 residues. The CDR3 protein is CASSGTNQPQHF. The CDR3 bases are TGTGCCAGCAGCGGAACTAATCAGCCCCAGCATTTT.

V is TRBV19 and J is TRBJ2-7; 7 positions match TRBD1. V gave up 9 bases and J gave up 0 bases; unmatched junction bases: 11. This CDR3 contains 15 residues. In germline, CDR1 is LNHDA, CDR2 SQIVND (reference sequence). In nucleotides, the CDR3 is TGTGCCAGCAGAACTAGACAGGGCCTCTCCTACGAGCAGTACTTC. It encodes CASRTRQGLSYEQYF.